This T cell receptor beta chain originates from a study of cytomegalovirus exposure and HLA in healthy donors. Study context: Roughly 86 million unique TCRs from HLA-typed donors made up an early data release. Across 350 to 400 genotyped donors, around 82% landed in the Caucasian-associated ancestry cluster.

Each donor was nominally healthy when sampled (though unrecorded immune exposures were likely). The PCR ran on 60 Vbeta and 13 Jbeta primers. Profiling relied on immunoSEQ multiplex PCR, and the TCRdb table lists in-frame clones only, not all of them. The sample yields around 210,000 clones, of which the top ten take up around 0.95%. V was pared by 3 bases and J by 4 bases, with 14 bases of the junction left unmatched. Germline V lookup: CDR1 MNHEY, CDR2 SMNVEV (reference sequence). This CDR3 has 17 residues. The source of this sequence is a woman aged 25 to 39 in good health and CMV-seropositive. The rearrangement uses TRBV27 and TRBJ2-5, with 7 bases aligning to TRBD2. Sequenced sample: PBMCs. The CDR3: CASSFVRRRAGVETQYF. CDR3 coding DNA: TGTGCCAGCAGTTTTGTAAGGAGAAGGGCGGGAGTAGAGACCCAGTACTTC.